This entry lists 25 T cell receptor beta chains sequenced from one sample in a study of shared clonotypes between healthy human individuals. TCRdb keeps only in-frame clones here, not all; method: immunoSEQ multiplex PCR. The data contain 550,000 to 600,000 clones, more than 95% of them singletons. Naive CD8 populations comprised CD45RO-negative cells positively selected for CCR7, excluding terminally differentiated effector memory CD45RA+ cells. The sample taken for sequencing was naive CD8+ T cells sorted from blood. Receptor source: a man aged 25 to 40 in good health.

This chain links TRBV9 with TRBJ2-1, with TRBD2 matching 10 bases. In germline, CDR1 is SGDLS, CDR2 YYNGEE. V dropped 4 bases and J dropped 9; count of bases not matched to a gene: 7. CDR3 length: 14 amino acids. CDR3 in DNA: TGTGCCAGCAGCACTAGCGGGATAACTAGTGAGCAGTTCTTC. Protein product: CASSTSGITSEQFF.

V and J are TRBV7-9 and TRBJ2-5; TRBD2 aligns across 14 bases. The CDR3 is 16 amino acids. Trimming cost V 5 bases and J 4 bases; bases outside gene matches: 6. The V gene's germline CDR1 is SEHNR and CDR2 FQNEAQ (reference sequence). The CDR3 DNA reads as TGTGCCAGCAGCCTAACCGGGACTAGCGGGAGAGAGACCCAGTACTTC. Its protein is CASSLTGTSGRETQYF.

This sequence joins TRBV4-1 and TRBJ1-4; possibly TRBD1 for D (5 bases). The CDR3 length is 15 residues. The germline V gene encodes CDR1 MGHRA and CDR2 YSYEKL. V gave up 2 bases and J gave up 8 bases, with 15 bases separating them. This chain's CDR3 is CASSQIREAKEKLFF. The CDR3 DNA is TGCGCCAGCAGCCAAATCAGGGAAGCGAAGGAAAAACTGTTTTTT.

The chain is built from TRBV5-8 and TRBJ2-7; D is unresolved. With 0 bases removed from V and 0 bases from J, the gap between germline ends came to 7 bases. The V gene's germline CDR1 is SGHTS and CDR2 YDEGEE. The CDR3 is 14 residues long. The CDR3 DNA sequence: TGTGCCAGCAGCTTGGGGTTATCCTCCTACGAGCAGTACTTC. This gives the protein CASSLGLSSYEQYF.

This clone occurred once. The chain is built from TRBV7-2 and TRBJ2-2, with TRBD2 matching over 9 bases. Per the germline V gene, CDR1 is SGHTA and CDR2 is FQGNSA. V was pared by 2 bases and J by 8 bases, with 15 bases of the junction left unmatched. There are 18 residues in the CDR3. The CDR3 region is CASSLRLAGIRNAGELFF. In DNA, the CDR3 is TGTGCCAGCAGCTTAAGGCTAGCGGGAATAAGGAATGCGGGGGAGCTGTTTTTT. Looking up the rest from reference TRBV7-2 and TRBJ2-2 gives the full variable domain: GAGVSQSPSNKVTEKGKDVELRCDPISGHTALYWYRQSLGQGLEFLIYFQGNSAPDKSGLPSDRFSAERTGGSVSTLTIQRTQQEDSAVYLCASSLRLAGIRNAGELFFGEGSRLTVL.

The rearrangement links TRBV13 to TRBJ2-1; tentatively, D is TRBD2 (5 bases). Between the trimmed V and J ends, which lost 4 bases and 0 bases, there was a span of 13 bases. Germline V gene sequence: CDR1 PRHDT, CDR2 FYEKMQ (reference sequence). The CDR3 length is 16 residues. The CDR3 reads CASSWGSEYSYNEQFF. The CDR3, as DNA: TGTGCCAGCAGCTGGGGTAGCGAATACTCCTACAATGAGCAGTTCTTC.

The gene calls are TRBV28 and TRBJ2-7, with 14 bases matching TRBD2. CDR3 length: 15 residues. V was pared by 6 bases and J by 5 bases, with 6 bases of the junction left unmatched. In germline, CDR1 is MDHEN, CDR2 SYDVKM. CDR3 region: CASRNRGLAGDEQYF. The CDR3 nucleotides read TGTGCCAGCAGAAACCGGGGACTAGCGGGAGACGAGCAGTACTTC.

CDR3 sequence (DNA): TGTGCCAGCAGCTTAATTCAGGGAACCCGCTACGAGCAGTACTTC. Amino acids: CASSLIQGTRYEQYF. The rearrangement joins TRBV7-9 to TRBJ2-7; a weak D match, TRBD1 (5 bases). Looked up from germline, CDR1 is SEHNR and CDR2 is FQNEAQ (reference sequence). V was trimmed by 2 bases and J by 3 bases, leaving 14 bases between them. This CDR3 has 15 amino acids.

This rearrangement joins TRBV5-6 to TRBJ2-5, with 8 bases that match TRBD1. The germline V gene has CDR1 SGHDT and CDR2 YYEEEE. V shed 4 bases and J 5 bases; nucleotides not matched to a gene: 13. This CDR3 is 16 amino acids long. CDR3 DNA sequence: TGTGCCAGCAGCCCCGGGACAGGAGGGGCGTCGGAGACCCAGTACTTC. Encoded protein: CASSPGTGGASETQYF.

The CDR3 DNA sequence: TGTGCCAGCAGCTCCACCGGACTAGCGGGAGAGGGGAATGAGCAGTTCTTC. Translation: CASSSTGLAGEGNEQFF. The chain has TRBV11-3 and TRBJ2-1; TRBD2 matches at 13 bases. With V trimmed by 4 bases and J by 7 bases, 10 bases remained unmatched. This CDR3 is built from 17 residues. CDR1 and CDR2 from the germline V gene are SGHNT and YENEEA.

This chain uses TRBV7-3 with TRBJ2-3; 7 nucleotides agree with TRBD2. The CDR3 extends over 16 amino acids. Per germline, CDR1 SGHTA and CDR2 FQGTGA. The junction had 15 bases not matched to a gene; V was cut back by 5 bases and J by 7 bases. CDR3 in DNA: TGTGCCAGCAGCAACTTCGCTGGCGGGAGCACGAATACGCAGTATTTT. Its translation: CASSNFAGGSTNTQYF.

The chain recombines TRBV19 with TRBJ1-2; no clear D. Per the germline V gene, CDR1 is LNHDA and CDR2 is SQIVND (reference sequence). The CDR3 consists of 13 residues. Between the trimmed V and J ends, which lost 3 bases and 0 bases, there was a span of 5 bases. The CDR3 DNA sequence: TGTGCCAGTAGTATTCAATCTAACTATGGCTACACCTTC. Translated, it gives CASSIQSNYGYTF.

The rearrangement joins TRBV4-3 to TRBJ2-5; D not certain. Trimming left V 4 bases short and J 2 bases short, with 14 bases between. Germline assignment: CDR1 LGHNA and CDR2 YSLEER. CDR3 length: 15 amino acids. The chain's CDR3 is CASSPLNGVQETQYF. The DNA for the CDR3 is TGCGCCAGCAGCCCCCTCAATGGCGTGCAAGAGACCCAGTACTTC.

V and J are TRBV5-1 and TRBJ2-7; D may be TRBD2 (6 bases). CDR3 length: 14 amino acids. Trimming stripped 0 bases from V and 6 bases from J, with 13 bases between. Germline values: CDR1 SGHRS, CDR2 YFSETQ. This CDR3 reads CASSLAGGQVEQYF. In nucleotides, the CDR3 is TGCGCCAGCAGCTTGGCCGGGGGTCAAGTCGAGCAGTACTTC.

The rearrangement joins TRBV27 to TRBJ2-7; D is undetermined. Per germline, CDR1 MNHEY and CDR2 SMNVEV (reference sequence). This CDR3 comprises 14 residues. V lost 6 bases to trimming and J lost 1 base, with 13 bases between them. In DNA, the CDR3 is TGTGCCAGCAGCCAAGATATTTGGTCCTACGAGCAGTACTTC. Amino acids: CASSQDIWSYEQYF.

This clone was detected once. CDR3: CSVEGQGASYEQYF. The CDR3 DNA reads TGCAGCGTTGAGGGACAGGGGGCTTCCTACGAGCAGTACTTC. V usage is TRBV29-1 and J usage is TRBJ2-7, with 12 bases that match TRBD1. CDR1 and CDR2 (germline): SQVTM, ANQGSEA. The CDR3 is 14 amino acids. V was clipped by 3 bases and J by 1 base; unmatched bases: 1.

This chain connects TRBV13 to TRBJ2-7; D might be TRBD2 (6 bases). Germline V lookup: CDR1 PRHDT, CDR2 FYEKMQ (reference sequence). Trimming took 5 bases from V and 1 from J, leaving 15 bases between them. The CDR3 has 15 amino acids. The CDR3 loop is CASSPTGGISYEQYF. The CDR3 nucleotides read TGTGCCAGCAGCCCCACAGGCGGGATATCCTACGAGCAGTACTTC.

This clone was detected only once. The J gene is TRBJ2-1, the V gene TRBV5-8; 7 bases match TRBD1. Looked up from germline, CDR1 is SGHTS and CDR2 is YDEGEE. The CDR3 has 14 amino acids. Germline trimming cut 2 bases from V and 9 bases from J; bases unmatched to any gene: 8. The CDR3 DNA reads as TGTGCCAGCAGCTTAAGGCAGGGGGTGAGTGAGCAGTTCTTC. This sequence encodes CASSLRQGVSEQFF.

The chain has TRBV30 and TRBJ1-5, with TRBD1 as a possible D gene (5 bases). The CDR3 sequence is 14 residues long. Germline loops: CDR1 GTSNPN, CDR2 SVGIG (reference sequence). Trimming took off 5 bases at V and 2 bases at J, with 13 bases between the two ends. The CDR3 DNA reads TGTGCCTGGGCATCGGGACGGGGCAATCAGCCCCAGCATTTT. This codes for CAWASGRGNQPQHF. Full variable domain (remainder filled in from reference TRBV30 and TRBJ1-5): SQTIHQWPATLVQPVGSPLSLECTVEGTSNPNLYWYRQAAGRGLQLLFYSVGIGQISSEVPQNLSASRPQDRQFILSSKKLLLSDSGFYLCAWASGRGNQPQHFGDGTRLSIL.

The CDR3 region has the DNA TGTGCCAGTAGTATAGATCCGGACAGGGATGTTATGAACACTGAAGCTTTCTTT. It is translated as CASSIDPDRDVMNTEAFF. The V and J genes are TRBV19 and TRBJ1-1; 8 bases map to TRBD1. The CDR3 is 18 residues long. V was clipped by 0 bases and J by 0 bases; unmatched bases: 9. Per germline, CDR1 LNHDA and CDR2 SQIVND (reference sequence).

Concerning this clone: This same CDR3 is encoded by further DNA sequences in the sample. This chain connects TRBV5-1 to TRBJ2-7; either TRBD1 or TRBD2 may supply D (5 bases each). The germline gives CDR1 SGHRS, CDR2 YFSETQ. The CDR3 loop spans 15 amino acids. V lost 2 bases to trimming and J lost 1 base, with 13 bases between them. The CDR3 protein is CASSFRGESSYEQYF. DNA for the CDR3: TGCGCCAGCAGCTTTCGAGGGGAATCATCCTACGAGCAGTACTTC.

V usage is TRBV7-8 and J usage is TRBJ2-3; maybe TRBD2 (6 bases). The ends were cut back, 5 bases at V and 5 bases at J, with 17 bases in the middle. This CDR3 is 15 amino acids long. In germline, CDR1 is SGHVS, CDR2 FQNEAQ. The CDR3 sequence is CASSHRPGREDTQYF. CDR3 sequence (DNA): TGTGCCAGCAGCCACCGCCCCGGGAGAGAAGATACGCAGTATTTT.

The chain employs TRBV28 and TRBJ2-2; D is unresolved. Looked up from germline, CDR1 is MDHEN and CDR2 is SYDVKM. V was pared by 5 bases and J by 10 bases, with 17 bases between. There are 14 residues in the CDR3. The CDR3 DNA is TGTGCCAGCAGTCATCCCGGCCGTTTAGTGGAGCTGTTTTTT. Amino acids: CASSHPGRLVELFF.

The chain employs TRBV30 and TRBJ2-2; tentatively, D is TRBD2 (5 bases). V was cut by 0 bases and J by 6 bases, with 8 bases left in between. The CDR3 totals 13 residues. Germline values: CDR1 GTSNPN, CDR2 SVGIG (reference sequence). The CDR3 region has the DNA TGTGCCTGGAGTGTTATGGGAGCCGGGGAGCTGTTTTTT. It is translated as CAWSVMGAGELFF.

The rearrangement joins TRBV5-1 to TRBJ1-3; D possibly corresponds to TRBD1 (5 bases). V was pared by 1 base and J by 0 bases, with 14 bases between. The CDR3 spans 17 residues. Germline CDR1 and CDR2: SGHRS and YFSETQ. In nucleotides, the CDR3 is TGCGCCAGCAGCTTGTTTGGGGGGACGAGCTCTGGAAACACCATATATTTT. Protein sequence: CASSLFGGTSSGNTIYF.